This T cell receptor (beta chain) was retrieved from a study of early stage breast cancer tumors. This clone has a single count. The germline gives CDR1 SGHRS, CDR2 YFSETQ. This CDR3 is built from 15 residues. Deletions cut 5 bases from V and 1 base from J, with 12 bases between. The repertoire was sequenced with immunoSEQ multiplex PCR; TCRdb's copy has only in-frame clones and lacks some. The sample lists around 40,000 clones, 65% to 75% occurring once. The chain couples TRBV5-1 to TRBJ2-2; D not resolved. The TCR was taken from a person in their sixties or seventies with breast cancer. The sample comprised blood. For the CDR3, the DNA is TGCGCCAGCAGATTCGGTCCGGGGAACACCGGGGAGCTGTTTTTT. Its protein is CASRFGPGNTGELFF.